One and the same sample provided the 19 T cell receptor beta chains below, sequenced in a study of CD4 T cells in relation to SARS-CoV-2 and coronaviruses. Assay used: immunoSEQ multiplex PCR; TCRdb lists only in-frame clones, some missing. In the table there are 60,000 to 65,000 clones, approximately 94% of which are singletons. The unexposed donors gave CD4+ T cells in about 2011-2018, prior to COVID-19. The sample taken for sequencing was naive CD4+ T cells from PBMCs. Subset specified: naive CD4+ T cells isolated by negative enrichment. Receptors originate from a human donor in good health.

The chain combines TRBV24-1 with TRBJ2-3; 10 bases are a match to TRBD2. V lost 4 bases, J lost 3 bases, and 9 bases stayed unmatched. The CDR3 is 17 amino acids. In germline, CDR1 is KGHDR, CDR2 SFDVKD. The CDR3 bases are TGTGCCACCAGTGAACCAGCGGGAGGGCCAAGTACAGATACGCAGTATTTT. This codes for CATSEPAGGPSTDTQYF.

The chain links TRBV19 to TRBJ1-4; tentatively, D is TRBD1 (5 bases). Between the trimmed V and J ends, which lost 3 bases and 6 bases, there was a span of 17 bases. The CDR3 length is 16 residues. Per germline, CDR1 LNHDA and CDR2 SQIVND (reference sequence). CDR3 in amino acids: CASSILRPGYDEKLFF. As DNA, the CDR3 is TGTGCCAGTAGTATCCTCCGGCCAGGGTATGATGAAAAACTGTTTTTT.

The chain carries TRBV18 and TRBJ2-3; the D gene is possibly TRBD2 (6 bases). CDR3 size: 16 residues. Germline V gene lookup returns CDR1 KGHSH and CDR2 LQKENI. Trimming left V 6 bases short and J 2 bases short, with 18 bases between. CDR3 loop: CASSPLPEGLTDTQYF. CDR3 nucleotides: TGTGCCAGCTCGCCTCTTCCGGAGGGCCTCACAGATACGCAGTATTTT.

The V call is TRBV29-1, the J call TRBJ2-3, with 7 nucleotides matching TRBD1. The germline CDR1 and CDR2 sequences are SQVTM and ANQGSEA. With 5 bases clipped from V and 5 bases from J, the junction kept 10 bases outside the gene matches. The CDR3 runs 14 residues. The CDR3 DNA follows: TGCAGCGTTCTTTTTACAGGGGTGCAAGATACGCAGTATTTT. Translated: CSVLFTGVQDTQYF.

The chain is built from TRBV28 and TRBJ2-6; 7 positions match TRBD2. The V gene end was trimmed by 4 bases and the J gene end by 1 base; junction bases not matched to a gene: 7. Looked up from germline, CDR1 is MDHEN and CDR2 is SYDVKM. There are 17 residues in the CDR3. The CDR3 sequence is CASSSPRRGSGANVLTF. CDR3 bases: TGTGCCAGCAGTTCCCCTCGGCGGGGGTCTGGGGCCAACGTCCTGACTTTC.

The chain links TRBV7-9 to TRBJ2-7, with D tentatively TRBD1 (5 bases). Germline V gene data show CDR1 as SEHNR and CDR2 as FQNEAQ (reference sequence). The CDR3 length is 15 residues. With 4 bases removed from V and 5 bases from J, the gap between germline ends came to 18 bases. The CDR3 DNA reads as TGTGCCAGCAGCTCAGGACAATTCCTGCCCCACGAGCAGTACTTC. Translation: CASSSGQFLPHEQYF. The complete variable domain, with remaining parts taken from reference TRBV7-9 and TRBJ2-7, reads DTGVSQNPRHKITKRGQNVTFRCDPISEHNRLYWYRQTLGQGPEFLTYFQNEAQLEKSRLLSDRFSAERPKGSFSTLEIQRTEQGDSAMYLCASSSGQFLPHEQYFGPGTRLTVT.

This chain connects TRBV5-1 to TRBJ1-2; tentative D call: TRBD1 (6 bases). CDR1 SGHRS and CDR2 YFSETQ come from the germline V gene. The CDR3 has 17 residues. The ends were cut back, 4 bases at V and 5 bases at J, with 24 bases in the middle. The CDR3 reads CASSPTGTETGIYGYTF. For the CDR3, the DNA is TGCGCCAGCAGCCCGACCGGGACGGAAACAGGGATTTATGGCTACACCTTC.

This chain links TRBV15 with TRBJ2-7; weak D call: TRBD2 (6 bases). This CDR3 spans 14 amino acids. Trimming took off 0 bases at V and 7 bases at J, with 13 bases between the two ends. Germline V lookup: CDR1 LNHNV, CDR2 YYDKDF (reference sequence). The CDR3 sequence is CATSRDREALEQYF. The CDR3 DNA reads TGTGCCACCAGCAGAGATAGGGAGGCCTTGGAGCAGTACTTC.

The genes are TRBV19 and TRBJ2-2; no firm D call. The V and J ends lost 5 bases and 4 bases respectively, with 11 bases between them. The germline gives CDR1 LNHDA, CDR2 SQIVND (reference sequence). The CDR3 is 14 amino acids. The CDR3 is CASSAAPSTGELFF. The CDR3 nucleotides are TGTGCCAGTAGTGCGGCCCCTTCCACCGGGGAGCTGTTTTTT.

The chain carries TRBV6-4 and TRBJ1-5; 9 bases fit TRBD1. CDR3 size: 13 residues. The J segment lost 6 bases and the V segment lost 11 bases, leaving 8 bases of the junction unmatched. Germline-derived CDR1 and CDR2 are MRHNA and SNTAGT. The CDR3 is CAGKQGAGQPQHF. The CDR3 DNA is TGTGCCGGAAAACAGGGGGCTGGTCAGCCCCAGCATTTT.

The chain uses TRBV9 and TRBJ2-7; D unclear. The V gene's germline CDR1 is SGDLS and CDR2 YYNGEE. V was cut by 3 bases and J by 0 bases, with 10 bases left in between. The CDR3 is made up of 14 amino acids. CDR3 nucleotides: TGTGCCAGCAGCGCTCTCAGCAGCTCCTACGAGCAGTACTTC. Its translation: CASSALSSSYEQYF.

The V gene is TRBV9, the J gene TRBJ2-3; possible D gene TRBD1, 5 bases. With 1 base removed from V and 4 bases from J, the gap between germline ends came to 19 bases. The CDR3 length is 17 residues. Germline CDR1 SGDLS, CDR2 YYNGEE. CDR3 DNA: TGTGCCAGCAGCGTAAAGGGCAGGGTAGGAAGCCCAGATACGCAGTATTTT. Amino acids: CASSVKGRVGSPDTQYF.

V usage is TRBV27 and J usage is TRBJ2-7; D may be TRBD1 (7 bases). Germline V gives CDR1 MNHEY, CDR2 SMNVEV (reference sequence). The ends were cut back, 6 bases at V and 0 bases at J, with 15 bases in the middle. The CDR3 length is 15 residues. CDR3 amino acids: CASRIQGGVSYEQYF. CDR3 sequence (DNA): TGTGCCAGCAGAATCCAGGGGGGAGTCTCCTACGAGCAGTACTTC.

The chain joins TRBV6-6 to TRBJ1-5; perhaps TRBD1 as D (5 bases). This CDR3 is built from 15 residues. Deletions cut 7 bases from V and 1 base from J, with 14 bases between. Germline CDR1 reads MNHNY; CDR2 reads SVGAGI (reference sequence). The CDR3 loop is CASTPRDRSNQPQHF. In DNA form, the CDR3 reads TGTGCCAGCACCCCCCGGGACCGCAGCAATCAGCCCCAGCATTTT.

This sequence joins TRBV7-9 and TRBJ2-5, with D hard to call. Between the trimmed V and J ends, which lost 6 bases and 7 bases, there was a span of 9 bases. Germline V lookup: CDR1 SEHNR, CDR2 FQNEAQ (reference sequence). CDR3 size: 11 residues. The chain's CDR3 is CASSFKGTQYF. The CDR3 DNA sequence: TGTGCCAGCAGTTTCAAGGGGACCCAGTACTTC.

This chain links TRBV7-3 with TRBJ2-1; tentative D call: TRBD1 (6 bases). The CDR3 totals 17 residues. Trimming stripped 5 bases from V and 2 bases from J, with 19 bases between. CDR1 is SGHTA and CDR2 is FQGTGA in the germline V gene. For the CDR3, the DNA is TGTGCCAGCAGCCAAATTCCCACAGGGTCCACCTACAATGAGCAGTTCTTC. This sequence encodes CASSQIPTGSTYNEQFF.

This chain connects TRBV28 to TRBJ1-1; tentatively, D is TRBD1 (6 bases). This CDR3 is built from 12 residues. V gave up 6 bases and J gave up 10 bases, with 15 bases separating them. Germline loops: CDR1 MDHEN, CDR2 SYDVKM. For the CDR3, the DNA is TGTGCCAGCAGGACCCATAAGGGGGTAGCTTTCTTT. Protein sequence: CASRTHKGVAFF.

The count of this clone is one. This chain connects TRBV9 to TRBJ2-1; 9 positions match TRBD2. CDR1 and CDR2 from the germline V gene are SGDLS and YYNGEE. Trimming at V came to 5 bases and at J to 9 bases, leaving 12 bases not matched to a gene. The CDR3 contains 15 residues. The CDR3: CASRGLAGVGGEQFF. CDR3 DNA sequence: TGTGCCAGCAGAGGGTTAGCGGGAGTGGGTGGTGAGCAGTTCTTC.

The chain employs TRBV20-1 and TRBJ1-1; D gene ambiguous. Trimming shortened V by 3 bases and J by 0 bases, and 11 bases separated the two germline ends. This CDR3 is 14 amino acids long. Germline CDR1 reads DFQATT; CDR2 reads SNEGSKA (reference sequence). CDR3 sequence (DNA): TGCAGTGCTAGTAGTTTGACACTGAACACTGAAGCTTTCTTT. It specifies CSASSLTLNTEAFF.